The 27 T cell receptor beta chains below come from one sample, sequenced in a study of T cells after yellow fever vaccination. TCRdb independently ran MiXCR on the 5' RACE reads; one entry per CDR3 protein. Of under 400,000 distinct CDR3 sequences in the sample, under 14% were seen once. The specimen was PBMCs, collected on the day of the first yellow fever vaccination. The receptors here all came from a man aged 18 to 30 who received the YFV17D yellow fever vaccine.

This chain joins TRBV6-2 or TRBV6-3 and TRBJ2-1; 9 bases match TRBD2. Trimming removed 7 bases from V and 9 bases from J; junction bases left unmatched: 4. This CDR3 region has 12 residues. Per the germline V gene, CDR1 is MNHEY and CDR2 is SVGEGT. This CDR3 reads CASKAGGPEQFF. DNA for the CDR3: TGTGCCAGCAAGGCGGGGGGGCCTGAGCAGTTCTTC.

Many counts were recorded for this clonotype. The V and J genes are TRBV20-1 and TRBJ1-6, with a tentative D call TRBD1 (5 bases). V gave up 8 bases and J gave up 0 bases, with 20 bases separating them. CDR3 size: 17 residues. The V gene's germline CDR1 is DFQATT and CDR2 SNEGSKA (reference sequence). The CDR3 coding sequence is TGCAGTCCGTACCGGGACCTTGTCACCTCCTATAATTCACCCCTCCACTTT. Amino acids: CSPYRDLVTSYNSPLHF.

This sequence joins TRBV4-2 and TRBJ1-2; no firm D call. The V gene's germline CDR1 is LGHNA and CDR2 YNFKEQ. V dropped 0 bases and J dropped 8 bases, with 13 bases sitting between them. The CDR3 has 14 residues. The CDR3 DNA reads TGTGCCAGCAGCCAAGAACCCGTACGGGGAGGCTACACCTTC. Its protein is CASSQEPVRGGYTF.

A remark on this clonotype: The germline gene is not matched at one end of the junction; a read error may be the cause. J is TRBJ1-2 and V is TRBV6-6; TRBD1 is a possible D gene (6 bases). CDR1 and CDR2 (germline): MNHNY, SVGAGI (reference sequence). The CDR3 has 13 amino acids. CDR3 DNA sequence: TGTGCCAGCAGTTCCAGGGGCAACTATGGCAACACCTTC. Encoded protein: CASSSRGNYGNTF.

CDR3 loop: CASSLRLAGGPWSYEQYF. In DNA, the CDR3 is TGTGCCAGCAGCTTACGACTAGCGGGGGGGCCTTGGTCCTACGAGCAGTACTTC. The chain combines TRBV11-2 with TRBJ2-7; 14 bases map to TRBD2. The V segment lost 2 bases and the J segment 1 base; nucleotides outside the gene matches: 7. The germline V gene has CDR1 SGHAT and CDR2 FQNNGV. This CDR3 is built from 18 residues.

This clonotype was found a few times. The chain employs TRBV6-2 or TRBV6-3 and TRBJ1-2; possibly TRBD1 for D (5 bases). V was pared by 5 bases and J by 0 bases, with 7 bases between. Germline V CDR1 and CDR2: MNHEY, SVGEGT. This CDR3 region has 13 residues. CDR3 amino acids: CASSQQANYGYTF. The CDR3 coding sequence is TGTGCCAGCAGTCAACAGGCTAACTATGGCTACACCTTC.

CDR3 coding DNA: TGTGCCTGGAGTCCCCTTGGGGCTGGGACTGAAGCTTTCTTT. Its translation is CAWSPLGAGTEAFF. The rearrangement links TRBV30 to TRBJ1-1; tentatively, D is TRBD1 (5 bases). CDR3 length equals 14 residues. Trimming cost V 2 bases and J 5 bases, with 15 bases left between them. Germline assignment: CDR1 GTSNPN and CDR2 SVGIG (reference sequence).

The chain uses TRBV20-1 and TRBJ1-1; weak D call: TRBD1 (6 bases). Trimming removed 1 base from V and 7 bases from J, with 16 bases in between. CDR1 is DFQATT and CDR2 is SNEGSKA in the germline V gene (reference sequence). The CDR3 extends over 14 amino acids. The CDR3 is CSARAGVGGVEAFF. Written as DNA, the CDR3 is TGCAGTGCTAGAGCAGGGGTCGGAGGAGTTGAAGCTTTCTTT.

This chain links TRBV20-1 with TRBJ1-5, with D maybe TRBD1 (6 bases). Germline V CDR1 and CDR2: DFQATT, SNEGSKA (reference sequence). Deletions cut 2 bases from V and 1 base from J, with 12 bases between. The CDR3 is made up of 15 amino acids. CDR3 DNA: TGCAGTGCTAGACGGGGGCGACGGAGCAATCAGCCCCAGCATTTT. This encodes CSARRGRRSNQPQHF.

In its sample, this clonotype was seen a few times. The chain is built from TRBV5-6 and TRBJ1-5; 8 bases map to TRBD1. Germline trimming cut 0 bases from V and 4 bases from J; bases unmatched to any gene: 6. CDR1 and CDR2 (germline): SGHDT, YYEEEE. The CDR3 has 16 residues. CDR3 nucleotide sequence: TGTGCCAGCAGCTTGGCGGGACAGGTCCGAAATCAGCCCCAGCATTTT. Encoded protein: CASSLAGQVRNQPQHF. The whole variable domain, filled in from reference TRBV5-6 and TRBJ1-5, reads DAGVTQSPTHLIKTRGQQVTLRCSPKSGHDTVSWYQQALGQGPQFIFQYYEEEERQRGNFPDRFSGHQFPNYSSELNVNALLLGDSALYLCASSLAGQVRNQPQHFGDGTRLSIL.

This clonotype was seen a few times. The chain's CDR3 is CASSSRTGSSYNEQFF. The CDR3, as DNA: TGTGCCAGCAGTTCTCGGACTGGAAGCTCCTACAATGAGCAGTTCTTC. V gene TRBV12-3 or TRBV12-4 combines with J gene TRBJ2-1, with a tentative D call TRBD2 (5 bases). This CDR3 comprises 16 residues. V gave up 4 bases and J gave up 0 bases, with 13 bases separating them.

The table lists this clonotype with a few counts. The rearrangement uses TRBV19 and TRBJ2-2, with D perhaps matching TRBD2 (5 bases). This CDR3 contains 16 residues. Trimming shortened V by 5 bases and J by 1 base, and 14 bases separated the two germline ends. Germline CDR1 LNHDA, CDR2 SQIVND (reference sequence). In DNA, the CDR3 is TGTGCCAGTAGTTCCCCCCCCGGGGTGAACACCGGGGAGCTGTTTTTT. It translates to CASSSPPGVNTGELFF.

This clonotype has a handful of counts. V and J are TRBV6-1 and TRBJ2-7, with 7 bases fitting TRBD1. Germline CDR1 MNHNS, CDR2 SASEGT. V was pared by 5 bases and J by 7 bases, with 11 bases of the junction left unmatched. This CDR3 has 14 amino acids. The CDR3 here is CASSPVPDRAEQYV. The DNA of the CDR3 is TGTGCCAGCAGTCCTGTTCCCGACAGGGCTGAGCAGTACGTC.

This clonotype was counted only a few times. The V gene is TRBV10-3, the J gene TRBJ1-1; perhaps TRBD1 as D (5 bases). The V end was cut by 6 bases, the J end by 0 bases, with 11 bases between. From germline, CDR1 is ENHRY and CDR2 SYGVKD. This CDR3 region has 14 residues. This CDR3 reads CAISPGGMNTEAFF. The CDR3 DNA follows: TGTGCCATCAGCCCGGGGGGGATGAACACTGAAGCTTTCTTT.

The V call is TRBV7-2, the J call TRBJ2-2, with TRBD1 matching over 7 bases. CDR1 and CDR2 (germline): SGHTA, FQGNSA. V was clipped by 5 bases and J by 5 bases; unmatched bases: 8. The CDR3 is 15 amino acids. This chain's CDR3 is CASSQTGSRTGELFF. The DNA for the CDR3 is TGTGCCAGCAGCCAGACAGGGAGCAGGACCGGGGAGCTGTTTTTT.

This CDR3 reads CASRLSGGGIQYF. CDR3 bases: TGTGCCAGCAGGCTTAGCGGGGGTGGCATTCAGTACTTC. This rearrangement joins TRBV5-4 to TRBJ2-4; the match to TRBD2 covers 9 bases. Germline V lookup: CDR1 SGHNT, CDR2 YYREEE (reference sequence). The junction had 6 bases not matched to a gene; V was cut back by 5 bases and J by 9 bases. The CDR3 contains 13 residues.

This clonotype was detected only a few times. The chain couples TRBV5-1 to TRBJ2-5; 10 nucleotides match TRBD1. The CDR3 extends over 15 amino acids. The junction had 2 bases not matched to a gene; V was cut back by 3 bases and J by 0 bases. Germline V gives CDR1 SGHRS, CDR2 YFSETQ. CDR3: CASSYGTGDQETQYF. The CDR3 DNA reads as TGCGCCAGCAGCTACGGGACAGGGGACCAAGAGACCCAGTACTTC.

The chain recombines TRBV6-5 with TRBJ2-5, with D unresolved. Between the trimmed V and J ends, which lost 0 bases and 3 bases, there was a span of 8 bases. Per the germline V gene, CDR1 is MNHEY and CDR2 is SVGAGI. This CDR3 has 14 residues. In DNA, the CDR3 is TGTGCCAGCAGTTACTCAATGGCAGAAGAGACCCAGTACTTC. The encoded protein is CASSYSMAEETQYF.

This clonotype was found many times. The V call is TRBV12-3 or TRBV12-4, the J call TRBJ2-3, with TRBD2 as a possible D gene (5 bases). V lost 6 bases and J 8 bases, leaving 12 bases between the germline ends. The CDR3 runs 12 residues. CDR3 loop: CASRRGPGTQYF. The CDR3 nucleotides are TGTGCCAGCAGACGGGGTCCGGGTACGCAGTATTTT.

The chain has TRBV4-3 and TRBJ2-1; a possible D gene is TRBD2 (5 bases). CDR3 length: 16 amino acids. The germline V gene encodes CDR1 LGHNA and CDR2 YSLEER. The V and J ends lost 2 bases and 1 base respectively, with 12 bases between them. This CDR3 is CASSQSLGASYNEQFF. CDR3 sequence (DNA): TGCGCCAGCAGCCAATCACTAGGCGCTTCCTACAATGAGCAGTTCTTC.

The chain carries TRBV29-1 and TRBJ2-1, with TRBD1 identical over 7 bases. This CDR3 contains 12 residues. Trimming cost V 3 bases and J 8 bases; bases outside gene matches: 4. Germline V gene sequence: CDR1 SQVTM, CDR2 ANQGSEA. The CDR3 is CSVEGQTHEQFF. CDR3 bases: TGCAGCGTTGAGGGACAGACCCATGAGCAGTTCTTC.

This clonotype was counted a few times. CDR3 loop: CAWRTIRAMNTEAFF. CDR3 nucleotide sequence: TGTGCCTGGAGAACTATAAGGGCTATGAACACTGAAGCTTTCTTT. The chain is built from TRBV30 and TRBJ1-1; no clear D. The germline V gene has CDR1 GTSNPN and CDR2 SVGIG (reference sequence). V was cut by 3 bases and J by 0 bases, with 14 bases left in between. This CDR3 comprises 15 residues.

The chain has TRBV20-1 and TRBJ1-5, with TRBD1 matching 7 bases. Looked up from germline, CDR1 is DFQATT and CDR2 is SNEGSKA (reference sequence). V lost 6 bases to trimming and J lost 6 bases; unmatched junction nucleotides: 8. The CDR3 loop spans 13 amino acids. CDR3 sequence (DNA): TGCAGTGCAAGGACAGGACTAAGTCAGCCCCAGCATTTT. As protein: CSARTGLSQPQHF.

This sequence joins TRBV9 and TRBJ1-2; D unresolved. Germline V gene data show CDR1 as SGDLS and CDR2 as YYNGEE. This CDR3 region has 15 residues. V shed 1 base and J shed 4 bases, with 14 bases lying between them. This chain's CDR3 is CASSVYPGTAYGYTF. CDR3 bases: TGTGCCAGCAGCGTATACCCCGGAACAGCCTATGGCTACACCTTC. Filled out from reference TRBV9 and TRBJ1-2, the complete variable domain reads DSGVTQTPKHLITATGQRVTLRCSPRSGDLSVYWYQQSLDQGLQFLIQYYNGEERAKGNILERFSAQQFPDLHSELNLSSLELGDSALYFCASSVYPGTAYGYTFGSGTRLTVV.

This clonotype was seen more than once but under ten times. The chain recombines TRBV7-8 with TRBJ2-1, with TRBD2 matching 8 bases. V gave up 1 base and J gave up 8 bases; unmatched junction bases: 13. This CDR3 has 17 amino acids. Per the germline V gene, CDR1 is SGHVS and CDR2 is FQNEAQ. The CDR3 DNA follows: TGTGCCAGCAGCTTAGATGTCGGGGGGGCCCCCATCGATGAGCAGTTCTTC. Encoded protein: CASSLDVGGAPIDEQFF.

The CDR3, as DNA: TGTGCCAGCAGCTTCGCGAGCCTCACAGATACGCAGTATTTT. Translated, it gives CASSFASLTDTQYF. The J gene is TRBJ2-3, the V gene TRBV5-4; no clear D. This CDR3 is 14 amino acids long. V lost 2 bases and J lost 2, with 9 bases in between. CDR1 and CDR2 from the germline V gene are SGHNT and YYREEE (reference sequence). The full variable domain, in which reference TRBV5-4 and TRBJ2-3 provide the parts outside the CDR3, is ETGVTQSPTHLIKTRGQQVTLRCSSQSGHNTVSWYQQALGQGPQFIFQYYREEENGRGNFPPRFSGLQFPNYSSELNVNALELDDSALYLCASSFASLTDTQYFGPGTRLTVL.

This clonotype showed up just once. This chain links TRBV3-1 with TRBJ2-1, with D possibly being TRBD2 (6 bases). The CDR3 runs 17 residues. Germline CDR1 and CDR2: LGHDT and YNNKEL (reference sequence). V lost 11 bases and J 7 bases, leaving 30 bases between the germline ends. In nucleotides, the CDR3 is TGTGCCTCCACCAAGCAGTTCAGTAACGGGGGAAGGAATGAGCAGTTCTTC. Protein sequence: CASTKQFSNGGRNEQFF.